The 24 T cell receptor beta chains reported below all come from one sample, sequenced in a study of blood T cell repertoires in COVID-19. Assay used: immunoSEQ multiplex PCR; TCRdb lists only in-frame clones, some missing. The table shows about 26,000 clones, with roughly 94% occurring only once. Sequenced input: peripheral blood. Receptor source: a human donor with active COVID-19. The donor label of this sample is uncertain.

The chain combines TRBV29-1 with TRBJ2-7, with D unclear. Germline CDR1 reads SQVTM; CDR2 reads ANQGSEA. CDR3 length equals 11 residues. The germline V and J ends were trimmed by 5 bases and 2 bases, with 7 bases remaining between them. CDR3 bases: TGCAGCGTTTCCGGTACCTACGAGCAGTACTTC. Amino acids: CSVSGTYEQYF.

This clone was detected once. The chain couples TRBV3-1 (or the pseudogene TRBV3-2) to TRBJ1-4; 8 nucleotides match TRBD1. Germline trimming cut 4 bases from V and 7 bases from J; bases unmatched to any gene: 8. This CDR3 contains 15 residues. Germline-derived CDR1 and CDR2 are LGHDT and YNNKEL (reference sequence). DNA of the CDR3: TGTGCCAGCAGCCGCCGCACAGGGGGTTCTGAAAAACTGTTTTTT. This gives the protein CASSRRTGGSEKLFF.

Of note for this clone: Germline is not matched at one junction end, which may reflect a read error. V is TRBV23-1 and J is TRBJ2-1; 12 positions agree with TRBD1. TRBV23-1 is identified as an open reading frame with a role that is uncertain. This CDR3 contains 20 residues. DNA of the CDR3: TGCGCCAGCAGTCAATGGGGGGGGACAGGGGGCGACCGGTGCAGCAATGAACAGTTCTTC. This encodes CASSQWGGTGGDRCSNEQFF.

This clone was seen a single time. The chain carries TRBV6-5 and TRBJ1-6; D is uncertain. This CDR3 contains 12 residues. Germline V gene lookup returns CDR1 MNHEY and CDR2 SVGAGI. Trimming left V 5 bases short and J 9 bases short, with 8 bases between. The CDR3 coding sequence is TGTGCCAGCAGTCCCCCAGGTTCACCCCTCCACTTT. Translating it yields CASSPPGSPLHF.

V gene TRBV6-6 combines with J gene TRBJ1-3; 9 bases line up with TRBD1. The CDR3 is made up of 16 amino acids. Germline V gene lookup returns CDR1 MNHNY and CDR2 SVGAGI (reference sequence). After removal of 0 bases from V and 1 base from J, the junction contained 1 base not matched to a gene. The CDR3 nucleotides read TGTGCCAGCAGTTACTCGGGACAGGGTTCTGGAAACACCATATATTTT. Translating gives CASSYSGQGSGNTIYF.

J is TRBJ1-2 and V is TRBV4-3, with D tentatively TRBD1 (6 bases). V gave up 0 bases and J gave up 8 bases, with 16 bases separating them. Germline V gene data show CDR1 as LGHNA and CDR2 as YSLEER. The CDR3 sequence is 15 residues long. CDR3 residues: CASSQDVGQGKGYTF. The CDR3 bases are TGCGCCAGCAGCCAAGACGTTGGGCAGGGGAAAGGCTACACCTTC.

This sequence joins TRBV2 and TRBJ1-5; unclear D gene. The ends were cut back, 7 bases at V and 4 bases at J, with 14 bases in the middle. The germline CDR1 and CDR2 sequences are SNHLY and FYNNEI. There are 14 residues in the CDR3. CDR3 sequence: CASKAGPGNQPQHF. The CDR3 DNA follows: TGTGCCAGCAAGGCTGGGCCCGGTAATCAGCCCCAGCATTTT.

V usage is TRBV24-1 and J usage is TRBJ2-5; a possible D gene is TRBD2 (5 bases). Trimming cost V 4 bases and J 4 bases, with 21 bases left between them. CDR1 and CDR2 (germline): KGHDR, SFDVKD. The CDR3 extends over 17 amino acids. This chain's CDR3 is CATSDPITEQSGETQYF. The CDR3 coding sequence is TGTGCCACCAGTGACCCAATTACCGAACAAAGCGGAGAGACCCAGTACTTC.

The rearrangement uses TRBV5-1 and TRBJ2-2; TRBD1 agrees at 10 bases. The V gene's germline CDR1 is SGHRS and CDR2 YFSETQ. The trim removed 0 bases at V and 3 bases at J, leaving 11 bases unmatched. The CDR3 is 19 amino acids. The CDR3 spells CASSLGRFPGQGYTGELFF. The CDR3 region has the DNA TGCGCCAGCAGCTTGGGACGTTTTCCGGGACAGGGGTACACCGGGGAGCTGTTTTTT.

This clone has a single count. The chain is built from TRBV30 and TRBJ1-5; 7 positions agree with TRBD1. Germline assignment: CDR1 GTSNPN and CDR2 SVGIG (reference sequence). Germline trimming cut 2 bases from V and 0 bases from J; bases unmatched to any gene: 4. The CDR3 runs to 15 residues. The CDR3 DNA sequence: TGTGCCTGGAGTCAGGGGGAATATAGCAATCAGCCCCAGCATTTT. This encodes CAWSQGEYSNQPQHF. Looking up the rest from reference TRBV30 and TRBJ1-5 gives the full variable domain: SQTIHQWPATLVQPVGSPLSLECTVEGTSNPNLYWYRQAAGRGLQLLFYSVGIGQISSEVPQNLSASRPQDRQFILSSKKLLLSDSGFYLCAWSQGEYSNQPQHFGDGTRLSIL.

The chain combines TRBV28 with TRBJ2-5, with D possibly TRBD2 on 6 matching bases. V lost 4 bases and J 5 bases, leaving 14 bases between the germline ends. The CDR3 has 14 residues. The germline V gene encodes CDR1 MDHEN and CDR2 SYDVKM. The CDR3 coding sequence is TGTGCCAGCAGTTGGGGGAGGCCTGTGGAGACCCAGTACTTC. It encodes CASSWGRPVETQYF.

This chain uses TRBV3-1 (or the pseudogene TRBV3-2) with TRBJ2-1, with TRBD2 identical over 8 bases. Germline trimming cut 4 bases from V and 6 bases from J; bases unmatched to any gene: 5. CDR3 length: 14 amino acids. CDR1 is LGHDT and CDR2 is YNNKEL in the germline V gene (reference sequence). In DNA form, the CDR3 reads TGTGCCAGCAGCCTTCGGGGGGGGGCCAATGAGCAGTTCTTC. It is translated as CASSLRGGANEQFF.

This chain links TRBV7-9 with TRBJ1-5; 9 positions match TRBD1. The V segment lost 5 bases and the J segment 0 bases; nucleotides outside the gene matches: 11. Per germline, CDR1 SEHNR and CDR2 FQNEAQ (reference sequence). The CDR3 runs 18 residues. The CDR3 DNA is TGTGCCAGCAGCCCCCAAGGGACAGGGACCTTTAGCAATCAGCCCCAGCATTTT. This encodes CASSPQGTGTFSNQPQHF.

J is TRBJ2-7 and V is TRBV30; 9 bases agree with TRBD1. V lost 3 bases and J lost 3; bases outside the gene matches: 12. This CDR3 is 16 amino acids long. In germline, CDR1 is GTSNPN, CDR2 SVGIG (reference sequence). Here the CDR3 DNA reads TGTGCCTGGAGGTACTGGGCCGGGACAGGGAGCTACGAGCAGTACTTC. Its protein product is CAWRYWAGTGSYEQYF.

The chain links TRBV15 to TRBJ2-7, with 8 nucleotides matching TRBD2. J was trimmed by 2 bases and V by 5 bases; bases with no gene match: 5. This CDR3 has 14 amino acids. Germline CDR1 is LNHNV and CDR2 is YYDKDF (reference sequence). CDR3 region: CATSLRAGAYEQYF. The CDR3 bases are TGTGCCACCAGCCTCCGAGCGGGGGCCTACGAGCAGTACTTC.

The rearrangement joins TRBV5-1 to TRBJ2-2; tentative D call: TRBD2 (6 bases). V lost 4 bases and J 4 bases, leaving 17 bases between the germline ends. The CDR3 is made up of 16 amino acids. Looked up from germline, CDR1 is SGHRS and CDR2 is YFSETQ. The CDR3 coding sequence is TGCGCCAGCAGCCCGTTCAGGGACTTCGGCACCGGGGAGCTGTTTTTT. The encoded protein is CASSPFRDFGTGELFF.

V is TRBV27 and J is TRBJ1-3; no clear D. This CDR3 contains 13 residues. V dropped 4 bases and J dropped 0 bases, with 4 bases sitting between them. The V gene's germline CDR1 is MNHEY and CDR2 SMNVEV (reference sequence). In DNA form, the CDR3 reads TGTGCCAGCAGTTCCCTCTCTGGAAACACCATATATTTT. Translation gives CASSSLSGNTIYF.

This rearrangement joins TRBV4-1 to TRBJ2-7; D possibly corresponds to TRBD2 (6 bases). V lost 7 bases, J lost 3 bases, and 19 bases lay in between. There are 15 residues in the CDR3. Germline V lookup: CDR1 MGHRA, CDR2 YSYEKL. As DNA, the CDR3 is TGCGCCAGCACCCTGACCGGGACGGGAGACTACGAGCAGTACTTC. Amino acids: CASTLTGTGDYEQYF.

This clone showed up just once. The chain has TRBV20-1 and TRBJ2-5, with TRBD2 identical over 13 bases. V lost 3 bases to trimming and J lost 2 bases; unmatched junction nucleotides: 12. This CDR3 region has 18 residues. The germline V gene has CDR1 DFQATT and CDR2 SNEGSKA (reference sequence). This CDR3 reads CSASSTSGGAGWQETQYF. DNA for the CDR3: TGCAGTGCTAGTTCCACTAGCGGGGGGGCCGGATGGCAAGAGACCCAGTACTTC.

This chain connects TRBV11-2 to TRBJ2-5; 8 nucleotides align to TRBD2. The V segment lost 6 bases and the J segment 4 bases; nucleotides outside the gene matches: 4. Germline CDR1 and CDR2: SGHAT and FQNNGV. The CDR3 runs 13 residues. CDR3 sequence reads: CASRSGSVETQYF. The CDR3 nucleotides are TGTGCCAGCAGAAGCGGGAGCGTAGAGACCCAGTACTTC. Full variable domain (rest looked up from reference TRBV11-2 and TRBJ2-5): EAGVAQSPRYKIIEKRQSVAFWCNPISGHATLYWYQQILGQGPKLLIQFQNNGVVDDSQLPKDRFSAERLKGVDSTLKIQPAKLEDSAVYLCASRSGSVETQYFGPGTRLLVL.

J is TRBJ2-5 and V is TRBV9; D may be TRBD1 (6 bases). Germline V lookup: CDR1 SGDLS, CDR2 YYNGEE. The V end was cut by 0 bases, the J end by 5 bases, with 14 bases between. The CDR3 has 15 amino acids. CDR3 protein: CASSVAGTTLETQYF. CDR3 nucleotide sequence: TGTGCCAGCAGCGTAGCCGGGACAACCCTGGAGACCCAGTACTTC.

In DNA form, the CDR3 reads TGTGCCAGCAGTTTCGGGGTTTCAACTAATGAAAAACTGTTTTTT. Its translation is CASSFGVSTNEKLFF. This chain links TRBV28 with TRBJ1-4; unclear D gene. V lost 3 bases and J lost 0, with 8 bases in between. The CDR3 consists of 15 residues. Germline V lookup: CDR1 MDHEN, CDR2 SYDVKM.

The V gene is TRBV6-5, the J gene TRBJ2-3, with D unclear. The V gene lost 6 bases and the J gene lost 0 bases, with 13 bases spanning the gap. Germline CDR1 MNHEY, CDR2 SVGAGI. The CDR3 length is 15 residues. The CDR3 DNA reads TGTGCCAGCAGGATGGCCCGGGTGAGCACAGATACGCAGTATTTT. Protein sequence: CASRMARVSTDTQYF.

The V call is TRBV5-1, the J call TRBJ2-7, with D uncertain. Per the germline V gene, CDR1 is SGHRS and CDR2 is YFSETQ. This CDR3 region has 14 residues. The V end was cut by 0 bases, the J end by 1 base, with 8 bases between. The CDR3 coding sequence is TGCGCCAGCAGCTTGGCTGGCAATTCCTACGAGCAGTACTTC. Encoded protein: CASSLAGNSYEQYF.